These T cell receptor beta chains were read from a single sample in a study of blood T cell repertoires in COVID-19. Sequencing used immunoSEQ multiplex PCR; TCRdb keeps in-frame clones, though not all of them. The sample has over 65,000 clones, roughly 89% seen once. Material for sequencing was peripheral blood. The receptors come from a man aged 25-45 years with acute or convalescent COVID-19. Both conserved end residues are part of each CDR3. D genes are given only for firm matches. Some rows have no size entry. The others give once, few or many, or a class for an expanded clone.

V	D	J	size	length	CDR3	DNA
TRBV18	TRBD2	TRBJ2-4	.	13	CASSQTSENIQYF	TGTGCCAGCTCACAAACTAGCGAAAACATTCAGTACTTC
TRBV5-4	.	TRBJ2-7	.	15	CASSLVGTGGYEQYF	TGTGCCAGCAGCTTGGTCGGGACCGGAGGGTACGAGCAGTACTTC
TRBV10-1	.	TRBJ2-3	.	15	CASSPSSVGTDTQYF	TGCGCCAGCAGTCCCTCAAGCGTGGGCACAGATACGCAGTATTTT
TRBV7-6	.	TRBJ2-2	.	15	CASSPSGHHTGELFF	TGTGCCAGCAGCCCATCGGGACACCACACCGGGGAGCTGTTTTTT
TRBV19	.	TRBJ1-6	.	14	CASSIWRNNSPLHF	TGTGCCAGTAGTATTTGGCGGAACAATTCACCCCTCCACTTT
TRBV6-1	TRBD2	TRBJ2-2	once	17	CASSVSGRLWDTGELFF	TGTGCCAGCAGTGTTAGCGGGAGGCTTTGGGACACCGGGGAGCTGTTTTTT
TRBV21-1	.	TRBJ2-7	once	19	CASRYRAGGPRTADYEQYF	TGTGCCAGCAGGTACCGAGCGGGAGGGCCCAGGACTGCGGACTACGAGCAGTACTTC
TRBV4-3	.	TRBJ2-7	.	14	CASSQEPDRYEQYF	TGCGCCAGCAGCCAAGAACCAGACAGATACGAGCAGTACTTC
TRBV6-6	.	TRBJ1-5	.	16	CASSSRDIRSNQPQHF	TGTGCCAGCAGCTCCAGGGACATTCGGAGCAATCAGCCCCAGCATTTT
TRBV4-1	.	TRBJ2-1	.	15	CASSQESNRDTEQFF	TGCGCCAGCAGCCAAGAATCAAATCGGGACACTGAGCAGTTCTTC
TRBV19	TRBD1	TRBJ1-5	few	15	CASSTGTGVNQPQHF	TGTGCCAGTAGTACCGGGACAGGAGTGAATCAGCCCCAGCATTTT
TRBV27	.	TRBJ1-5	.	14	CASSAGLGNQPQHF	TGTGCCAGCAGTGCGGGCCTAGGGAATCAGCCCCAGCATTTT